This section outlines one TCR beta chain sequence together with its context. This table comes from immunoSEQ multiplex PCR, and its TCRdb copy is limited to in-frame clones, with some not included. This sample has 49,000 or so clones, with 53% found just once. The sample belongs to a study of cytotoxic CD8 clonotypes in ibrutinib-treated CLL. The CDR3 loop spans 13 amino acids. Trimming pared 2 bases from V and 8 bases from J, leaving 12 bases between. Germline V gives CDR1 MNHNS, CDR2 SASEGT. The clonotype originates from a human donor with chronic lymphocytic leukemia. The sequencing here drew on PBMCs, taken after 12 months of ibrutinib treatment. V usage is TRBV6-1 and J usage is TRBJ1-2; D is uncertain. The CDR3 spells CASSESVGEGYTF. The CDR3 DNA reads as TGTGCCAGCAGTGAAAGCGTAGGAGAGGGCTACACCTTC.